The clone carrying this T cell receptor beta chain was counted only a few times. Its antigen is as yet unknown. The record originates from a study of T cells after yellow fever vaccination. Whole-study context: Some fractions had low cell numbers, and these were prepared with SMART-Seq v4 Ultra Low Input.

The V and J ends lost 5 bases and 2 bases respectively, with 20 bases between them. Germline V CDR1 and CDR2: SGHTA, FQGNSA. The CDR3 length is 17 residues. A universal primer site and UMIs were added as TCR cDNA was made by 5'RACE template switching. One entry per CDR3 protein results from TCRdb running MiXCR on the 5' RACE reads. Among about 350,000 distinct CDR3 sequences listed, 7% to 9% were seen once. Study-level results: By day 5 rather than day 15, the secondary response had peaked, though it was weaker. The booster saw the reappearance of most primary-vaccination clones (around 96% CD4, around 88% CD8).

This sequence was found in a man between 18 and 29 years old who received the YFV17D yellow fever vaccine. This chain joins TRBV7-2 and TRBJ2-3, with unresolved D. This specimen consisted of PBMCs, obtained about 49 days after the first yellow fever vaccination. The CDR3, as DNA: TGTGCCAGCAGCCGGCTCTCGAACGGGCCCCCCACAGATACGCAGTATTTT. It translates to CASSRLSNGPPTDTQYF.